Following are 19 T cell receptor beta chains from one sample sequenced in a study of blood T cell repertoires in COVID-19. Sequencing used immunoSEQ multiplex PCR; TCRdb keeps in-frame clones, though not all of them. Among more than 300,000 clones listed, more than 75% were seen once. The sequencing input was PBMCs or T cells enriched from blood (not recorded which). Receptors were obtained from a man aged 25 to 40 who had recovered from COVID-19.

The V gene is TRBV6-9, the J gene TRBJ2-5, with D tentatively TRBD2 (7 bases). CDR1 is MNHGY, CDR2 SVAAGI, per germline. The CDR3 consists of 12 residues. With 7 bases removed from V and 4 bases from J, the gap between germline ends came to 10 bases. Written as DNA, the CDR3 is TGTGCCAGCAAAGGGGGGGTAGAGACCCAGTACTTC. This translates into CASKGGVETQYF.

The CDR3 is CASSPGTGGFRHTEAFF. DNA of the CDR3: TGTGCCAGCAGCCCGGGGACAGGGGGCTTTCGGCACACTGAAGCTTTCTTT. The rearrangement joins TRBV27 to TRBJ1-1, with 12 bases that match TRBD1. CDR1 and CDR2 from the germline V gene are MNHEY and SMNVEV (reference sequence). CDR3 length equals 17 residues. V trimming: 6 bases; J trimming: 3 bases; junction bases outside the gene matches: 11.

The rearrangement links TRBV5-1 to TRBJ1-6; 7 bases line up with TRBD1. Germline assignment: CDR1 SGHRS and CDR2 YFSETQ. V dropped 3 bases and J dropped 0; count of bases not matched to a gene: 6. The CDR3 contains 17 residues. The CDR3 DNA follows: TGCGCCAGCAGCTCAGGACAGGCAGGCTCCTATAATTCACCCCTCCACTTT. Translation: CASSSGQAGSYNSPLHF. The variable domain in full, with the rest retrieved from reference TRBV5-1 and TRBJ1-6, is KAGVTQTPRYLIKTRGQQVTLSCSPISGHRSVSWYQQTPGQGLQFLFEYFSETQRNKGNFPGRFSGRQFSNSRSEMNVSTLELGDSALYLCASSSGQAGSYNSPLHFGNGTRLTVT.

The rearrangement links TRBV5-4 to TRBJ2-3; TRBD1 agrees at 8 bases. CDR3 size: 13 residues. CDR1 SGHNT and CDR2 YYREEE come from the germline V gene (reference sequence). Trimming took 3 bases from V and 3 from J; bases not matched to a gene: 0. The CDR3 reads CASSWTGTDTQYF. The CDR3 nucleotides are TGTGCCAGCAGCTGGACAGGGACAGATACGCAGTATTTT.

V gene TRBV5-1 combines with J gene TRBJ2-7; no clear D. Trimming cost V 1 base and J 6 bases, with 5 bases left between them. Germline loops: CDR1 SGHRS, CDR2 YFSETQ. The CDR3 has 11 residues. The CDR3 coding sequence is TGCGCCAGCAGCTTGACCGGCGAGCAGTACTTC. Protein product: CASSLTGEQYF.

This clone has more than one count but fewer than ten. This rearrangement joins TRBV9 to TRBJ2-2, with D maybe TRBD1 (5 bases). This CDR3 has 16 amino acids. Germline CDR1 is SGDLS and CDR2 is YYNGEE. Deletions cut 4 bases from V and 0 bases from J, with 13 bases between. The CDR3 reads CASSLLTVANTGELFF. The CDR3 DNA sequence: TGTGCCAGCAGCCTACTGACAGTCGCGAACACCGGGGAGCTGTTTTTT. The full variable domain, completed using reference TRBV9 and TRBJ2-2, is DSGVTQTPKHLITATGQRVTLRCSPRSGDLSVYWYQQSLDQGLQFLIQYYNGEERAKGNILERFSAQQFPDLHSELNLSSLELGDSALYFCASSLLTVANTGELFFGEGSRLTVL.

This chain connects TRBV5-4 to TRBJ2-5; the match to TRBD1 covers 7 bases. V was pared by 4 bases and J by 2 bases, with 5 bases of the junction left unmatched. The V gene's germline CDR1 is SGHNT and CDR2 YYREEE (reference sequence). The CDR3 is 14 residues long. The CDR3: CASSVPTGQETQYF. The CDR3 DNA follows: TGTGCCAGCAGCGTCCCGACAGGGCAAGAGACCCAGTACTTC.

V usage is TRBV3-1 (or the pseudogene TRBV3-2) and J usage is TRBJ2-3; 12 positions match TRBD2. CDR3 size: 14 residues. The J segment lost 4 bases and the V segment lost 4 bases, leaving 0 bases of the junction unmatched. Germline CDR1 reads LGHDT; CDR2 reads YNNKEL (reference sequence). The CDR3 spells CASSPSGGADTQYF. CDR3 nucleotide sequence: TGTGCCAGCAGCCCTAGCGGGGGGGCAGATACGCAGTATTTT.

V and J are TRBV7-8 and TRBJ1-4; D is perhaps TRBD1 (5 bases). The germline V and J ends were trimmed by 4 bases and 7 bases, with 13 bases remaining between them. The CDR3 runs to 14 residues. The germline gives CDR1 SGHVS, CDR2 FQNEAQ. CDR3 sequence: CASSSRWGLEKLFF. CDR3 nucleotide sequence: TGTGCCAGCAGCTCCCGGTGGGGCCTTGAAAAACTGTTTTTT.

The V gene is TRBV27, the J gene TRBJ2-7, with TRBD2 identical over 7 bases. J was trimmed by 4 bases and V by 3 bases; bases with no gene match: 12. This CDR3 is built from 16 residues. Germline CDR1 MNHEY, CDR2 SMNVEV (reference sequence). The CDR3: CASSFGSSGGFYEQYF. CDR3 DNA sequence: TGTGCCAGCAGTTTCGGTTCTAGCGGAGGTTTTTACGAGCAGTACTTC.

This chain connects TRBV19 to TRBJ2-3; D uncertain. Germline CDR1 LNHDA, CDR2 SQIVND (reference sequence). Deletions cut 5 bases from V and 1 base from J, with 7 bases between. The CDR3 consists of 13 residues. CDR3 sequence (DNA): TGTGCCAGTAGTCCCCCCGGCACAGATACGCAGTATTTT. This gives the protein CASSPPGTDTQYF.

The genes are TRBV24-1 and TRBJ2-2, with 7 nucleotides matching TRBD2. Germline V CDR1 and CDR2: KGHDR, SFDVKD. The CDR3 covers 16 residues. V shed 7 bases, J shed 0 bases, and the junction held 7 bases outside the gene matches. CDR3 DNA: TGTGCCACCAGCCGCGGGGGACTAACGAACACCGGGGAGCTGTTTTTT. Amino acids: CATSRGGLTNTGELFF.

The chain couples TRBV28 to TRBJ1-1; no clear D. Trimming left V 3 bases short and J 1 base short, with 12 bases between. This CDR3 region has 15 residues. Germline V gives CDR1 MDHEN, CDR2 SYDVKM. The CDR3 protein is CASSFVRYGNTEAFF. The DNA for the CDR3 is TGTGCCAGCAGTTTCGTCCGGTATGGGAACACTGAAGCTTTCTTT. The whole variable domain, filled in from reference TRBV28 and TRBJ1-1, reads DVKVTQSSRYLVKRTGEKVFLECVQDMDHENMFWYRQDPGLGLRLIYFSYDVKMKEKGDIPEGYSVSREKKERFSLILESASTNQTSMYLCASSFVRYGNTEAFFGQGTRLTVV.

V gene TRBV4-1 combines with J gene TRBJ2-3; D unclear. CDR1 and CDR2 (germline): MGHRA, YSYEKL. V lost 3 bases and J lost 0, with 10 bases in between. The CDR3 spans 15 residues. The CDR3 sequence: CASSHKRLSTDTQYF. For the CDR3, the DNA is TGCGCCAGCAGCCACAAGCGCCTGAGCACAGATACGCAGTATTTT.

There are a few counts of this clone. J is TRBJ1-6 and V is TRBV7-9; TRBD1 matches 8 bases. The CDR3 length is 15 residues. Trimming at V came to 5 bases and at J to 8 bases, leaving 8 bases not matched to a gene. The germline gives CDR1 SEHNR, CDR2 FQNEAQ (reference sequence). CDR3 in DNA: TGTGCCAGCAGCCTATCAGGGGGCAGGGATTCACCCCTCCACTTT. Amino acid sequence: CASSLSGGRDSPLHF.

The rearrangement joins TRBV30 to TRBJ2-7; the match to TRBD1 covers 8 bases. V lost 7 bases and J lost 2; bases outside the gene matches: 7. CDR1 is GTSNPN, CDR2 SVGIG, per germline (reference sequence). The CDR3 length is 13 residues. The CDR3 region is CASTGGSAYEQYF. CDR3 nucleotides: TGTGCCTCAACAGGGGGGTCGGCCTACGAGCAGTACTTC.

The chain carries TRBV2 and TRBJ2-3; D may be TRBD2 (6 bases). V was pared by 5 bases and J by 6 bases, with 9 bases between. Germline assignment: CDR1 SNHLY and CDR2 FYNNEI. This CDR3 is 12 amino acids long. CDR3: CASSLSGDTQYF. The CDR3 coding sequence is TGTGCCAGCAGTCTCAGCGGGGATACGCAGTATTTT.

V is TRBV7-6 and J is TRBJ2-1; 9 bases are a match to TRBD2. J lost 3 bases, V lost 9 bases, and 6 bases had no gene match. From germline, CDR1 is SGHVS and CDR2 FNYEAQ. The CDR3 is 14 residues long. CDR3: CASSSSGNYNEQFF. The CDR3 DNA reads TGTGCCAGTTCCTCTAGCGGGAACTACAATGAGCAGTTCTTC.

For the CDR3, the DNA is TGTGCCAGCAGTGAAGATGGTAGCGGGAGTTTCGGGTATACGCAGTATTTT. As protein: CASSEDGSGSFGYTQYF. The chain combines TRBV6-4 with TRBJ2-3; 9 nucleotides line up with TRBD2. Unmatched junction bases numbered 14, after V lost 3 bases and J lost 7 bases. The germline gives CDR1 MRHNA, CDR2 SNTAGT. This CDR3 comprises 17 residues.